This TCR beta chain was identified in a study of shared clonotypes between healthy human individuals. TCRdb's table, derived via immunoSEQ multiplex PCR, lists solely in-frame clones and lacks some. This sample carries a few million clones, approximately 95% of them seen once, and the ten largest clones take about 0.39%. Germline CDR1 reads SGHVS; CDR2 reads FQNEAQ. V lost 2 bases and J 6 bases, leaving 13 bases between the germline ends. This CDR3 spans 14 amino acids. This chain uses TRBV7-8 with TRBJ1-1; TRBD1 is a possible D gene (6 bases). This clonotype was obtained from a man aged 18 to 30 in good health. Some clones in this sample may be carry-over from other donors' samples. The material sequenced was naive CD4+ T cells from PBMCs. Subset meaning: CD45RA+ positively selected. The CDR3 region has the DNA TGTGCCAGCAGCTTACCCCCAGGGGCGGCTGAAGCTTTCTTT. Protein: CASSLPPGAAEAFF.